Each of the 25 T cell receptor beta chains below was sequenced from the same sample in a study of blood T cell repertoires in COVID-19. Here immunoSEQ multiplex PCR was the method, and the copy in TCRdb shows in-frame clones only, minus some. The sample includes about 210,000 clones, over 70% seen only once; the top ten take 5.5% to 8.5%. The sequenced sample consisted of peripheral blood. These TCRs come from a woman aged 65 to 85 with acute or convalescent COVID-19.

This clone was picked up many times. The gene calls are TRBV7-2 and TRBJ2-5, with TRBD2 matching 9 bases. Germline V gene sequence: CDR1 SGHTA, CDR2 FQGNSA. V trimming: 5 bases; J trimming: 4 bases; junction bases outside the gene matches: 20. The CDR3 runs 19 residues. The CDR3 coding sequence is TGTGCCAGCAGCACCCGAAGAGGCGGGGGGGCCTTACCTGGAGAGACCCAGTACTTC. Its translation is CASSTRRGGGALPGETQYF.

The chain links TRBV25-1 to TRBJ1-2; D unclear. CDR1 and CDR2 (germline): MGHDK, SYGVNS. The length of the CDR3 is 11 residues. V dropped 3 bases and J dropped 5 bases, with 4 bases sitting between them. The CDR3 sequence is CASSDPYGYTF. For the CDR3, the DNA is TGTGCCAGCAGTGACCCTTATGGCTACACCTTC.

The rearrangement links TRBV4-3 to TRBJ2-1; tentative D call: TRBD1 (5 bases). Looked up from germline, CDR1 is LGHNA and CDR2 is YSLEER. The CDR3 has 17 residues. Trimming pared 0 bases from V and 0 bases from J, leaving 12 bases between. The DNA for the CDR3 is TGCGCCAGCAGCCAAGAAGGGGTTAGAAGCTCCTACAATGAGCAGTTCTTC. Protein: CASSQEGVRSSYNEQFF.

This clone has only one observation. The chain combines TRBV6-6 with TRBJ2-5; D might be TRBD1 (8 bases). There are 15 residues in the CDR3. Germline V gene data show CDR1 as MNHNY and CDR2 as SVGAGI (reference sequence). V gave up 0 bases and J gave up 5 bases, with 13 bases separating them. The CDR3 DNA follows: TGTGCCAGCAGTTACTCTATACAGGGGGGGGAGACCCAGTACTTC. Protein product: CASSYSIQGGETQYF.

The CDR3 DNA sequence: TGCGCCAGCAGCCCTTTACAGGGGAACGGGGCATACGAGCAGTACTTC. Translation gives CASSPLQGNGAYEQYF. This chain connects TRBV5-1 to TRBJ2-7, with 7 bases that match TRBD1. This CDR3 is 16 amino acids long. CDR1 and CDR2 (germline): SGHRS, YFSETQ. The V and J ends lost 4 bases and 4 bases, in that order; junction bases with no gene match: 14.

CDR3 sequence reads: CASTSRSGGGETQYF. Written as DNA, the CDR3 is TGTGCCAGCACCTCACGGAGCGGGGGCGGGGAGACCCAGTACTTC. This sequence joins TRBV7-2 and TRBJ2-5; 8 bases agree with TRBD2. Germline V gene sequence: CDR1 SGHTA, CDR2 FQGNSA. This CDR3 contains 15 residues. J gave up 5 bases and V 7 bases, and 12 bases lay outside the gene matches. Looking up the rest from reference TRBV7-2 and TRBJ2-5 gives the full variable domain: GAGVSQSPSNKVTEKGKDVELRCDPISGHTALYWYRQSLGQGLEFLIYFQGNSAPDKSGLPSDRFSAERTGGSVSTLTIQRTQQEDSAVYLCASTSRSGGGETQYFGPGTRLLVL.

This chain uses TRBV9 with TRBJ2-2, with 10 bases that match TRBD2. The CDR3 is 16 amino acids. CDR1 is SGDLS and CDR2 is YYNGEE in the germline V gene. The trim removed 2 bases at V and 7 bases at J, leaving 8 bases unmatched. The CDR3 spells CASSVLSGGLVGELFF. The CDR3 nucleotides read TGTGCCAGCAGCGTCCTTAGCGGGGGGCTAGTCGGGGAGCTGTTTTTT.

This clone was found a few times. The chain has TRBV30 and TRBJ2-1, with 10 nucleotides matching TRBD2. The V and J ends lost 0 bases and 12 bases, in that order; junction bases with no gene match: 11. The germline gives CDR1 GTSNPN, CDR2 SVGIG (reference sequence). This CDR3 has 15 amino acids. This CDR3 is CAWSVGGSGGYGQFF. The CDR3 bases are TGTGCCTGGAGTGTTGGCGGTAGCGGGGGGTACGGGCAGTTCTTC.

V gene TRBV4-1 combines with J gene TRBJ2-5; D is uncertain. V was pared by 1 base and J by 5 bases, with 11 bases between. This CDR3 is built from 14 residues. Germline V CDR1 and CDR2: MGHRA, YSYEKL. The CDR3 sequence: CASSQGVFSETQYF. Here the CDR3 DNA reads TGCGCCAGCAGCCAAGGCGTCTTTTCGGAGACCCAGTACTTC.

The V gene is TRBV6-4, the J gene TRBJ2-2, with D perhaps matching TRBD1 (5 bases). Germline-derived CDR1 and CDR2 are MRHNA and SNTAGT. This CDR3 is 14 amino acids long. The ends were cut back, 6 bases at V and 5 bases at J, with 13 bases in the middle. The chain's CDR3 is CASSPTPGTGELFF. The CDR3 DNA is TGTGCCAGCAGCCCTACTCCAGGGACCGGGGAGCTGTTTTTT.

This rearrangement joins TRBV18 to TRBJ1-2; 7 bases map to TRBD1. This CDR3 spans 14 amino acids. The trim removed 3 bases at V and 8 bases at J, leaving 9 bases unmatched. The germline V gene has CDR1 KGHSH and CDR2 LQKENI. CDR3 residues: CASSPERDRQGYTF. As DNA, the CDR3 is TGTGCCAGCTCACCCGAAAGGGACAGACAAGGCTACACCTTC.

This clone appeared a few times. The genes are TRBV19 and TRBJ1-5; 9 bases fit TRBD1. The CDR3 totals 16 residues. Trimming cost V 3 bases and J 1 base; bases outside gene matches: 4. Germline values: CDR1 LNHDA, CDR2 SQIVND (reference sequence). Here the CDR3 reads CASSMGQGQSNQPQHF. The CDR3 DNA reads TGTGCCAGTAGTATGGGACAGGGTCAAAGCAATCAGCCCCAGCATTTT.

This clone has only a few counts. The chain employs TRBV5-6 and TRBJ1-3; TRBD1 is a possible D gene (6 bases). This CDR3 comprises 16 residues. The germline gives CDR1 SGHDT, CDR2 YYEEEE. Trimming shortened V by 0 bases and J by 6 bases, and 16 bases separated the two germline ends. This CDR3 is CASSLAGTLTLNTIYF. CDR3 bases: TGTGCCAGCAGCTTGGCCGGGACATTAACCTTAAACACCATATATTTT.

The chain recombines TRBV14 with TRBJ2-2; 9 bases align to TRBD1. Germline-derived CDR1 and CDR2 are SGHDN and FVKESK. The CDR3 sequence is 16 residues long. V shed 6 bases and J 5 bases; nucleotides not matched to a gene: 10. CDR3 coding DNA: TGTGCCAGCAGTGCTCAAGGGGACAGGGTTACCGGGGAGCTGTTTTTT. Protein product: CASSAQGDRVTGELFF. Combining the CDR3 with reference TRBV14 and TRBJ2-2 gives the whole variable domain EAGVTQFPSHSVIEKGQTVTLRCDPISGHDNLYWYRRVMGKEIKFLLHFVKESKQDESGMPNNRFLAERTGGTYSTLKVQPAELEDSGVYFCASSAQGDRVTGELFFGEGSRLTVL.

The rearrangement joins TRBV29-1 to TRBJ2-5; tentative D call: TRBD1 (6 bases). This CDR3 contains 13 residues. The V gene's germline CDR1 is SQVTM and CDR2 ANQGSEA. V was clipped by 3 bases and J by 1 base, with 9 bases between them. CDR3 sequence: CSVDWGPQETQYF. The CDR3 DNA reads as TGCAGCGTTGATTGGGGGCCCCAAGAGACCCAGTACTTC.

This clone was counted once. This chain uses TRBV6-1 with TRBJ2-3; tentative D call: TRBD2 (7 bases). Trimming cost V 2 bases and J 0 bases, with 18 bases left between them. Germline V gene lookup returns CDR1 MNHNS and CDR2 SASEGT. CDR3 length equals 18 residues. CDR3 residues: CASSERGGLDTSTDTQYF. CDR3 nucleotides: TGTGCCAGCAGTGAACGCGGGGGCCTCGATACTAGCACAGATACGCAGTATTTT.

The chain has TRBV2 and TRBJ2-1, with a weak D call TRBD1 (5 bases). Germline-derived CDR1 and CDR2 are SNHLY and FYNNEI. With 3 bases removed from V and 8 bases from J, the gap between germline ends came to 11 bases. CDR3 length equals 13 residues. CDR3 sequence: CASSDRTHDEQFF. CDR3 nucleotides: TGTGCCAGCAGTGATAGGACACACGATGAGCAGTTCTTC.

The chain uses TRBV18 and TRBJ1-4; D gene uncertain. The CDR3 has 15 residues. Trimming shortened V by 2 bases and J by 6 bases, and 13 bases separated the two germline ends. Per germline, CDR1 KGHSH and CDR2 LQKENI. The CDR3 DNA is TGTGCCAGCTCACCAAACTCCCAGGTTGATGAAAAACTGTTTTTT. Its protein product is CASSPNSQVDEKLFF.

This chain uses TRBV7-2 with TRBJ2-3; the D gene is possibly TRBD2 (5 bases). The CDR3 is made up of 13 amino acids. V was shortened by 5 bases and J by 5 bases, with 11 bases between the two germline ends. Germline V gene lookup returns CDR1 SGHTA and CDR2 FQGNSA. As DNA, the CDR3 is TGTGCCAGCAGCGCAGTAGGAGGAGATACGCAGTATTTT. Translating gives CASSAVGGDTQYF.

The chain uses TRBV11-2 and TRBJ1-5, with unresolved D. V shed 5 bases and J shed 0 bases, with 11 bases lying between them. Per the germline V gene, CDR1 is SGHAT and CDR2 is FQNNGV. CDR3 length: 15 residues. In DNA form, the CDR3 reads TGTGCCAGCAGCCCAGGCCATAATAGCAATCAGCCCCAGCATTTT. This gives the protein CASSPGHNSNQPQHF.

The rearrangement links TRBV7-2 to TRBJ2-1; 7 bases line up with TRBD2. Trimming cost V 5 bases and J 4 bases; bases outside gene matches: 5. CDR3 length: 14 amino acids. Germline-derived CDR1 and CDR2 are SGHTA and FQGNSA. The CDR3 loop is CASSPASGYNEQFF. In DNA form, the CDR3 reads TGTGCCAGCAGCCCCGCTAGCGGTTACAATGAGCAGTTCTTC.

V gene TRBV29-1 combines with J gene TRBJ2-5, with 9 bases lining up with TRBD2. Germline V gives CDR1 SQVTM, CDR2 ANQGSEA. The length of the CDR3 is 17 residues. V shed 7 bases and J 5 bases; nucleotides not matched to a gene: 20. The CDR3: CSAGNLAGFTRSETQYF. The CDR3 DNA is TGCAGCGCGGGTAATCTAGCGGGGTTTACACGGTCGGAGACCCAGTACTTC.

The chain is built from TRBV7-2 and TRBJ2-7; 7 positions agree with TRBD1. Losses at the gene ends were 1 base for V and 12 bases for J; bases not matched to a gene: 12. The CDR3 totals 14 residues. The V gene's germline CDR1 is SGHTA and CDR2 FQGNSA. This CDR3 reads CASSLGLDRDERYF. CDR3 nucleotide sequence: TGTGCCAGCAGCTTAGGCCTCGACAGGGACGAACGGTACTTC.

This chain links TRBV19 with TRBJ1-1; D ambiguous. V dropped 5 bases and J dropped 1 base, with 17 bases sitting between them. The CDR3 is made up of 16 amino acids. Germline assignment: CDR1 LNHDA and CDR2 SQIVND (reference sequence). Written as DNA, the CDR3 is TGTGCCAGTAGTGCCTACGGCGGTGCCCCGAACACTGAAGCTTTCTTT. Translation: CASSAYGGAPNTEAFF.

This sequence joins TRBV5-1 and TRBJ2-7, with 11 bases identical to TRBD1. The germline CDR1 and CDR2 sequences are SGHRS and YFSETQ. J gave up 3 bases and V 5 bases, and 4 bases lay outside the gene matches. The length of the CDR3 is 14 residues. This CDR3 reads CASSPGTGGYEQYF. CDR3 in DNA: TGCGCCAGCAGTCCTGGGACAGGGGGCTACGAGCAGTACTTC.